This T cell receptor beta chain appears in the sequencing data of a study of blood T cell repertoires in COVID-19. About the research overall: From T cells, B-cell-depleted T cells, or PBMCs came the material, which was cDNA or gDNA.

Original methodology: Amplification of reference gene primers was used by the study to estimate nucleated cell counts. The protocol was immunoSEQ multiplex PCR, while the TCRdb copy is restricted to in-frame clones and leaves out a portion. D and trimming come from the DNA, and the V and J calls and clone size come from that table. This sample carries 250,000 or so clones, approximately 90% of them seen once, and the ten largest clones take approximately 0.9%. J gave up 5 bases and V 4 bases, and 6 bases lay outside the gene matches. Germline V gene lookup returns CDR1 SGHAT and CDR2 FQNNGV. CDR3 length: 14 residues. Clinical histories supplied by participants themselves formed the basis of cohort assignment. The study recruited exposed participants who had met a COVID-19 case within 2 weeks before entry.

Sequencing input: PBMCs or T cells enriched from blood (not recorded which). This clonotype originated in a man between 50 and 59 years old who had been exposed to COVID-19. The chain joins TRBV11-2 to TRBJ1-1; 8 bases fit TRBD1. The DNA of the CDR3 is TGTGCCAGCAGCTGGGGCAGGGGGCAAACTGAAGCTTTCTTT. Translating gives CASSWGRGQTEAFF.